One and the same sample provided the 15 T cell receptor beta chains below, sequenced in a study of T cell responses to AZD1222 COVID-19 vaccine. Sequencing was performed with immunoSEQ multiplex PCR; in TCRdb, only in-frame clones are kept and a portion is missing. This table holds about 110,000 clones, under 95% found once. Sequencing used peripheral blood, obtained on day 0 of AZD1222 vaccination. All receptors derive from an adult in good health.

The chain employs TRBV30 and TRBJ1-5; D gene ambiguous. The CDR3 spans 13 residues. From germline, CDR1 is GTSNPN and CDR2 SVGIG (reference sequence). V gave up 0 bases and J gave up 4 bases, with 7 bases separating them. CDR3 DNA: TGTGCCTGGAGTGTAAACGGAAATCAGCCCCAGCATTTT. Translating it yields CAWSVNGNQPQHF.

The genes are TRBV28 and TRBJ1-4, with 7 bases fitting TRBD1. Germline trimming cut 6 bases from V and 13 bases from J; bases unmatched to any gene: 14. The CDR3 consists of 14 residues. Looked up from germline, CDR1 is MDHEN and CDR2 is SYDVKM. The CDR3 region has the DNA TGTGCCAGCAGCACAGGGGAGGGGTACTCCATACTGTTTTTT. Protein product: CASSTGEGYSILFF.

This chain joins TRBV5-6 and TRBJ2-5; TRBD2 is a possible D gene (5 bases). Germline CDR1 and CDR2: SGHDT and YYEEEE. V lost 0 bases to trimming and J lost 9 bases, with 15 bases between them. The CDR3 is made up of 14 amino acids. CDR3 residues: CASSLGPDPGAQYF. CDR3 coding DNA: TGTGCCAGCAGCTTGGGACCTGACCCCGGGGCCCAGTACTTC. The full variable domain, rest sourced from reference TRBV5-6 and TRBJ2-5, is DAGVTQSPTHLIKTRGQQVTLRCSPKSGHDTVSWYQQALGQGPQFIFQYYEEEERQRGNFPDRFSGHQFPNYSSELNVNALLLGDSALYLCASSLGPDPGAQYFGPGTRLLVL.

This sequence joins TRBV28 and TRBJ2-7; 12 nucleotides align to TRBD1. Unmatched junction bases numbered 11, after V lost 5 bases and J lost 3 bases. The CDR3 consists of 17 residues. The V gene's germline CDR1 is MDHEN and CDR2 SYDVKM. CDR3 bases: TGTGCCAGCAGTCCGGGGGGACAGGGGGCCTTCGGCTACGAGCAGTACTTC. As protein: CASSPGGQGAFGYEQYF. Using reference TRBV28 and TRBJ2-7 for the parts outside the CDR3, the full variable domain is DVKVTQSSRYLVKRTGEKVFLECVQDMDHENMFWYRQDPGLGLRLIYFSYDVKMKEKGDIPEGYSVSREKKERFSLILESASTNQTSMYLCASSPGGQGAFGYEQYFGPGTRLTVT.

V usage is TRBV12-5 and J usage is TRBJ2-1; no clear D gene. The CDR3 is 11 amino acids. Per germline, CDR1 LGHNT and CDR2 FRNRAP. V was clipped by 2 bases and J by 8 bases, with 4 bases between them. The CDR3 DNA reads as TGTGCTAGTGGTTTGATGGATGAGCAGTTCTTC. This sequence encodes CASGLMDEQFF.

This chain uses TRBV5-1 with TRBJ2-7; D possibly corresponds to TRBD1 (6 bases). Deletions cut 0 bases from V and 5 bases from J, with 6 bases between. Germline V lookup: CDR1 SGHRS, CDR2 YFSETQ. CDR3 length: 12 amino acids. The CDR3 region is CASSLAGDEQYF. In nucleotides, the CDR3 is TGCGCCAGCAGCTTGGCAGGGGACGAGCAGTACTTC.

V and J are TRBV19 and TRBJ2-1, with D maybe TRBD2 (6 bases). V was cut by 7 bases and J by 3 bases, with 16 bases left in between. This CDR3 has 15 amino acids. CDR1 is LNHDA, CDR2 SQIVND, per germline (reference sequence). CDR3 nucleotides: TGTGCCAGTAAGGCCCAGGAGGGGTACTACAATGAGCAGTTCTTC. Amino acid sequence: CASKAQEGYYNEQFF. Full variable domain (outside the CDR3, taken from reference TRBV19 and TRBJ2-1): DGGITQSPKYLFRKEGQNVTLSCEQNLNHDAMYWYRQDPGQGLRLIYYSQIVNDFQKGDIAEGYSVSREKKESFPLTVTSAQKNPTAFYLCASKAQEGYYNEQFFGPGTRLTVL.

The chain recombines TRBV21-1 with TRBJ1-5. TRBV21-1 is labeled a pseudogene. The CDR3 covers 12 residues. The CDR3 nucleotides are TGTGCCAGTAGAGATAGCAATCAGCCCCAGCATTTT. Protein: CASRDSNQPQHF.

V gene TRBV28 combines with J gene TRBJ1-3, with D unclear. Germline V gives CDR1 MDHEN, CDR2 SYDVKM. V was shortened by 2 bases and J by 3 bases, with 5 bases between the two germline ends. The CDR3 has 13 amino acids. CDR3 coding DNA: TGTGCCAGCAGTTTACCCAGTGGAAACACCATATATTTT. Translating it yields CASSLPSGNTIYF.

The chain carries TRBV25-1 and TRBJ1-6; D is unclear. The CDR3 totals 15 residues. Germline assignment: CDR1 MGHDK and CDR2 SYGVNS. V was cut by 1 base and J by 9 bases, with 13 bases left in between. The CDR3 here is CASSEWVSDGSPLHF. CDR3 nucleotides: TGTGCCAGCAGTGAATGGGTTAGCGATGGTTCACCCCTCCACTTT.

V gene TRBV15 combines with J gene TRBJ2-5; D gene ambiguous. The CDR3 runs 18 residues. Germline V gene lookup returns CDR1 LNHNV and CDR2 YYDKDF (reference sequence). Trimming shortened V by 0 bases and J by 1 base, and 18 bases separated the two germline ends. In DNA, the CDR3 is TGTGCCACCAGCAGAGATCTGGCGCGACCAGATTTCCAAGAGACCCAGTACTTC. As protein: CATSRDLARPDFQETQYF. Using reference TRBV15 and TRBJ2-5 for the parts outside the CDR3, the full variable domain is DAMVIQNPRYQVTQFGKPVTLSCSQTLNHNVMYWYQQKSSQAPKLLFHYYDKDFNNEADTPDNFQSRRPNTSFCFLDIRSPGLGDTAMYLCATSRDLARPDFQETQYFGPGTRLLVL.

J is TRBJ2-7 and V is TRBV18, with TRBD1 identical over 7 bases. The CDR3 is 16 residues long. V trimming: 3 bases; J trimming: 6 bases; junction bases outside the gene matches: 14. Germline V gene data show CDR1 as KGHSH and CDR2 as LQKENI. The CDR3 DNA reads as TGTGCCAGCTCACCCAGACCGGGACAGAGCTCTTCCGAGCAGTACTTC. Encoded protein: CASSPRPGQSSSEQYF.

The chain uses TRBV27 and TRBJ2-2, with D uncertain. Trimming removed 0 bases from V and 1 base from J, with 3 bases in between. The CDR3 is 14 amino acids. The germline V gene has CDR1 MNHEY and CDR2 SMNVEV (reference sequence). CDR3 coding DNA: TGTGCCAGCAGTTTATCCTGGAACACCGGGGAGCTGTTTTTT. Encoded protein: CASSLSWNTGELFF.

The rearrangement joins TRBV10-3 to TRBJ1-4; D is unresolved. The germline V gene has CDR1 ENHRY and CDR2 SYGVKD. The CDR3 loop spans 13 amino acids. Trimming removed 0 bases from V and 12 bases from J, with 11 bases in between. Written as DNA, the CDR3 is TGTGCCATCAGTGAGTCGGGTGGGAGCGAACTGTTTTTT. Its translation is CAISESGGSELFF.

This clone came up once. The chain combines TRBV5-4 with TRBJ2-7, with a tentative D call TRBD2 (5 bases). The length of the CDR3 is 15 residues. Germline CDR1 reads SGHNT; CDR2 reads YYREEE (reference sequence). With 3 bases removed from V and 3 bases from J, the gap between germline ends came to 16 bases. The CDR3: CASSSPTGVLYEQYF. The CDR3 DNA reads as TGTGCCAGCAGCTCACCTACCGGGGTTCTCTACGAGCAGTACTTC. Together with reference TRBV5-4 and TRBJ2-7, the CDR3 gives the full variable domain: ETGVTQSPTHLIKTRGQQVTLRCSSQSGHNTVSWYQQALGQGPQFIFQYYREEENGRGNFPPRFSGLQFPNYSSELNVNALELDDSALYLCASSSPTGVLYEQYFGPGTRLTVT.